One and the same sample provided the 23 T cell receptor beta chains below, sequenced in a study of OX40 agonist ivuxolimab in advanced cancers. Profiling relied on immunoSEQ multiplex PCR, and the TCRdb table lists in-frame clones only, not all of them. This repertoire shows about 28,000 clones, 86% found once; its top ten account for 25%. Sequencing was performed on CD4+ or CD8+ T cells sorted from blood, taken in a trial of the OX40 agonist ivuxolimab. All receptors come from an adult with an advanced solid tumor such as melanoma, head and neck, liver or kidney cancer.

The V gene is TRBV2, the J gene TRBJ2-7; D is unresolved. This CDR3 is 12 amino acids long. In germline, CDR1 is SNHLY, CDR2 FYNNEI. Trimming removed 8 bases from V and 6 bases from J, with 14 bases in between. The CDR3, as DNA: TGTGCCAGCGAGGTGGGAACCGGCGAGCAGTACTTC. Its translation: CASEVGTGEQYF.

This chain uses TRBV11-2 with TRBJ1-2; D possibly corresponds to TRBD1 (5 bases). The ends were cut back, 4 bases at V and 0 bases at J, with 9 bases in the middle. CDR1 and CDR2 (germline): SGHAT, FQNNGV. CDR3 length equals 14 residues. CDR3 in DNA: TGTGCCAGCAGCTACCCGGGGGCTAACTATGGCTACACCTTC. It encodes CASSYPGANYGYTF.

The chain has TRBV11-3 and TRBJ2-1; 9 bases map to TRBD2. V shed 1 base and J 4 bases; nucleotides not matched to a gene: 17. The CDR3 covers 20 residues. Germline V gene lookup returns CDR1 SGHNT and CDR2 YENEEA. The CDR3 reads CASSLVGPGLAGSGYNEQFF. CDR3 coding DNA: TGTGCCAGCAGCTTAGTCGGTCCGGGACTAGCTGGCAGTGGTTACAATGAGCAGTTCTTC.

This chain joins TRBV28 and TRBJ2-5, with no clear D. The CDR3 spans 10 residues. Trimming removed 3 bases from V and 5 bases from J, with 1 base in between. Germline V lookup: CDR1 MDHEN, CDR2 SYDVKM. CDR3 nucleotide sequence: TGTGCCAGCAGTTTGGAGACCCAGTACTTC. Protein sequence: CASSLETQYF.

In nucleotides, the CDR3 is TGCGCCAGCAGCGCCGGGAGGGCGGGAGATATCTACGAGCAGTACTTC. The encoded protein is CASSAGRAGDIYEQYF. The chain employs TRBV5-1 and TRBJ2-7, with TRBD2 matching over 8 bases. Germline V gives CDR1 SGHRS, CDR2 YFSETQ. This CDR3 region has 16 residues. J lost 3 bases, V lost 4 bases, and 12 bases had no gene match. Based on the CDR3 plus reference TRBV5-1 and TRBJ2-7, the full variable domain is KAGVTQTPRYLIKTRGQQVTLSCSPISGHRSVSWYQQTPGQGLQFLFEYFSETQRNKGNFPGRFSGRQFSNSRSEMNVSTLELGDSALYLCASSAGRAGDIYEQYFGPGTRLTVT.

The chain joins TRBV27 to TRBJ1-4; 8 nucleotides agree with TRBD1. The CDR3 length is 16 residues. Germline V gives CDR1 MNHEY, CDR2 SMNVEV (reference sequence). The J segment lost 2 bases and the V segment lost 4 bases, leaving 6 bases of the junction unmatched. This CDR3 is CASSYNGQGTNEKLFF. CDR3 nucleotide sequence: TGTGCCAGCAGTTACAACGGACAGGGTACTAATGAAAAACTGTTTTTT.

The J gene is TRBJ1-4, the V gene TRBV29-1; D may be TRBD1 (5 bases). CDR3 length equals 13 residues. Germline CDR1 is SQVTM and CDR2 is ANQGSEA. V lost 0 bases, J lost 7 bases, and 9 bases lay in between. CDR3: CSVEEGTSEKLFF. The CDR3 coding sequence is TGCAGCGTTGAAGAGGGGACCTCTGAAAAACTGTTTTTT.

The chain recombines TRBV2 with TRBJ2-5; TRBD2 is a possible D gene (7 bases). V shed 4 bases and J shed 4 bases, with 16 bases lying between them. The CDR3 extends over 15 amino acids. In germline, CDR1 is SNHLY, CDR2 FYNNEI. The CDR3 spells CASSGGGGGLETQYF. DNA of the CDR3: TGTGCCAGCAGTGGTGGAGGGGGGGGGTTAGAGACCCAGTACTTC.

The chain couples TRBV7-6 to TRBJ2-7; 7 bases are a match to TRBD1. The CDR3 is made up of 15 amino acids. CDR1 is SGHVS and CDR2 is FNYEAQ in the germline V gene. The J segment lost 4 bases and the V segment lost 5 bases, leaving 11 bases of the junction unmatched. CDR3 loop: CASSPNLNRGYEQYF. The DNA for the CDR3 is TGTGCCAGCAGCCCGAATTTAAACAGGGGTTACGAGCAGTACTTC. Full variable domain (remainder filled in from reference TRBV7-6 and TRBJ2-7): GAGVSQSPRYKVTKRGQDVALRCDPISGHVSLYWYRQALGQGPEFLTYFNYEAQQDKSGLPNDRFSAERPEGSISTLTIQRTEQRDSAMYRCASSPNLNRGYEQYFGPGTRLTVT.

Within the sample, this clone is medium-sized (0.01 to 0.1%). The gene calls are TRBV15 and TRBJ2-3; unclear D gene. This CDR3 contains 16 residues. V dropped 3 bases and J dropped 1 base, with 14 bases sitting between them. From germline, CDR1 is LNHNV and CDR2 YYDKDF (reference sequence). CDR3 DNA sequence: TGTGCCACCAGCAGCGCCGGGCACCTTCGCACAGATACGCAGTATTTT. It yields the protein CATSSAGHLRTDTQYF.

The sample holds one count of this clone. The chain uses TRBV11-3 and TRBJ2-7; 8 bases are a match to TRBD2. CDR1 is SGHNT and CDR2 is YENEEA in the germline V gene. The CDR3 spans 15 residues. V lost 2 bases and J lost 2; bases outside the gene matches: 5. The CDR3 DNA reads TGTGCCAGCAGCTTAAGTAAGGGACTAGCCTACGAGCAGTACTTC. Translating it yields CASSLSKGLAYEQYF.

The J gene is TRBJ2-7, the V gene TRBV7-9, with 7 bases matching TRBD1. This CDR3 region has 15 residues. The ends lost 5 bases at V and 4 bases at J; junction bases unmatched: 11. CDR1 and CDR2 (germline): SEHNR, FQNEAQ (reference sequence). The CDR3 sequence: CASSPRGQRLYEQYF. The CDR3 DNA is TGTGCCAGCAGCCCTCGGGGACAGCGCCTTTACGAGCAGTACTTC.

This chain's CDR3 is CASSLSPSGANVLTF. CDR3 in DNA: TGTGCCAGCAGCTTAAGCCCGTCGGGGGCCAACGTCCTGACTTTC. This chain joins TRBV7-3 and TRBJ2-6; D not certain. The CDR3 contains 15 residues. Germline V lookup: CDR1 SGHTA, CDR2 FQGTGA. The V and J ends lost 1 base and 4 bases respectively, with 8 bases between them.

The rearrangement links TRBV7-8 to TRBJ2-1; weak D call: TRBD1 (7 bases). V gave up 1 base and J gave up 15 bases, with 22 bases separating them. Germline lookup yields CDR1 SGHVS and CDR2 FQNEAQ. This CDR3 is built from 15 residues. Written as DNA, the CDR3 is TGTGCCAGCAGCTTAGTGGGCGGCCCGGAGGGACAGCTGTTCTTC. This gives the protein CASSLVGGPEGQLFF. Full variable domain (outside the CDR3, taken from reference TRBV7-8 and TRBJ2-1): GAGVSQSPRYKVAKRGQDVALRCDPISGHVSLFWYQQALGQGPEFLTYFQNEAQLDKSGLPSDRFFAERPEGSVSTLKIQRTQQEDSAVYLCASSLVGGPEGQLFFGPGTRLTVL.

The chain links TRBV11-2 to TRBJ2-7; 8 nucleotides match TRBD1. V was clipped by 5 bases and J by 4 bases; unmatched bases: 13. CDR3 length: 16 residues. The V gene's germline CDR1 is SGHAT and CDR2 FQNNGV. The CDR3 sequence is CASSPRSGGGRYEQYF. CDR3 nucleotide sequence: TGTGCCAGCAGCCCCCGCTCAGGGGGCGGCCGATACGAGCAGTACTTC. The variable domain in full, completed from reference TRBV11-2 and TRBJ2-7, reads EAGVAQSPRYKIIEKRQSVAFWCNPISGHATLYWYQQILGQGPKLLIQFQNNGVVDDSQLPKDRFSAERLKGVDSTLKIQPAKLEDSAVYLCASSPRSGGGRYEQYFGPGTRLTVT.

The chain uses TRBV15 and TRBJ2-1, with 7 nucleotides matching TRBD2. Germline CDR1 LNHNV, CDR2 YYDKDF (reference sequence). The CDR3 runs to 16 residues. J lost 4 bases, V lost 0 bases, and 6 bases had no gene match. The CDR3 is CATSRDQAGMYNEQFF. In nucleotides, the CDR3 is TGTGCCACCAGCAGAGATCAAGCGGGAATGTACAATGAGCAGTTCTTC.

This chain connects TRBV2 to TRBJ2-3, with 8 bases matching TRBD1. The germline V gene encodes CDR1 SNHLY and CDR2 FYNNEI. The CDR3 is 16 residues long. The trim removed 4 bases at V and 0 bases at J, leaving 6 bases unmatched. CDR3 nucleotide sequence: TGTGCCAGCAGTGGCGACAGGGGAGTTAGCACAGATACGCAGTATTTT. This gives the protein CASSGDRGVSTDTQYF.

This chain connects TRBV6-6 to TRBJ2-7; D possibly corresponds to TRBD1 (7 bases). This CDR3 contains 14 residues. V lost 0 bases and J lost 7, with 13 bases in between. The germline CDR1 and CDR2 sequences are MNHNY and SVGAGI (reference sequence). DNA for the CDR3: TGTGCCAGCAGTTACTCTTTCAGGGGGGATGAGCAGTACTTC. Protein product: CASSYSFRGDEQYF.

The chain carries TRBV6-5 and TRBJ1-1; 11 positions agree with TRBD1. CDR3 size: 15 residues. CDR1 is MNHEY, CDR2 SVGAGI, per germline. Trimming cost V 10 bases and J 4 bases; bases outside gene matches: 11. Written as DNA, the CDR3 is TGTGCCACCAACCAGGACAGGGGGCTTGGCACTGAAGCTTTCTTT. Translation gives CATNQDRGLGTEAFF.

This clone was recorded only once. The chain recombines TRBV30 with TRBJ2-7; D is perhaps TRBD1 (5 bases). The germline V and J ends were trimmed by 4 bases and 3 bases, with 7 bases remaining between them. This CDR3 contains 11 residues. The germline gives CDR1 GTSNPN, CDR2 SVGIG (reference sequence). CDR3 sequence (DNA): TGTGCCTGGAAAACAGGCTACGAGCAGTACTTC. It yields the protein CAWKTGYEQYF.

The chain is built from TRBV6-5 and TRBJ1-2, with D possibly being TRBD1 (6 bases). CDR3 length equals 13 residues. Germline V lookup: CDR1 MNHEY, CDR2 SVGAGI. Trimming removed 5 bases at V and 5 bases at J, with 12 bases between. The CDR3 here is CASSQTGFYGYTF. The CDR3 DNA sequence: TGTGCCAGCAGTCAGACAGGTTTTTATGGCTACACCTTC.

The chain carries TRBV11-2 and TRBJ1-1; no reliable D call. The CDR3 extends over 14 amino acids. CDR1 SGHAT and CDR2 FQNNGV come from the germline V gene. Trimming removed 5 bases at V and 4 bases at J, with 14 bases between. Written as DNA, the CDR3 is TGTGCCAGCAGCAAAGAGGCGCGGTTCACTGAAGCTTTCTTT. This sequence encodes CASSKEARFTEAFF. Drawing the rest from reference TRBV11-2 and TRBJ1-1, the complete variable domain is EAGVAQSPRYKIIEKRQSVAFWCNPISGHATLYWYQQILGQGPKLLIQFQNNGVVDDSQLPKDRFSAERLKGVDSTLKIQPAKLEDSAVYLCASSKEARFTEAFFGQGTRLTVV.

V gene TRBV15 combines with J gene TRBJ2-2; TRBD2 agrees at 7 bases. V was pared by 5 bases and J by 6 bases, with 9 bases of the junction left unmatched. Germline V gene sequence: CDR1 LNHNV, CDR2 YYDKDF (reference sequence). The CDR3 sequence is 15 residues long. The DNA for the CDR3 is TGTGCCACCAGCGGGAGGGCCATTGCAGCCGGGGAGCTGTTTTTT. As protein: CATSGRAIAAGELFF.